This T cell receptor (beta chain) was recovered during a study of spatial heterogeneity in lung cancer. Study-level points and caveats: Expanded intratumoral alpha and beta TCR counts tracked tumor mutation counts.

Of note for this clonotype: Its target is not known. A much larger clone lies one base from this, so it may be a read error. Being off target in a library aimed at alpha chains, this beta chain has a size of little meaning.

The CDR3 covers 15 residues. Germline assignment: CDR1 MNHEY and CDR2 SVGAGI. The ends were cut back, 8 bases at V and 5 bases at J, with 21 bases in the middle. A single record per CDR3 protein comes from TCRdb applying MiXCR to the 5' RACE reads. The table lists roughly 16,000 distinct CDR3 sequences, approximately 6.8% of them singletons. Time point indicated: sample taken at primary tumor resection. Unsorted samples of tumor, nontumor lung or frozen PBMC had their whole RNA sequenced. This receptor was identified in a female donor with early-stage non-small cell lung cancer. The specimen was lung tumor tissue, collected at surgery. The chain uses TRBV6-5 and TRBJ1-1; no reliable D call. CDR3 residues: CASGYRTPIETEAFF. CDR3 bases: TGTGCCAGCGGCTACCGAACACCTATCGAGACTGAAGCTTTCTTT.